This passage covers 3 T cell receptor beta chains from one sample sequenced in a study of blood T cell repertoires in COVID-19. Libraries were prepared by immunoSEQ multiplex PCR; TCRdb keeps only in-frame clonotypes and omits some of them. There are about 94,000 clones in the sample; 65% to 85% occur only once, and around 6.5% lies in the top ten. Sequencing used peripheral blood. The receptors shown here come from a man aged 55 to 70 with acute or convalescent COVID-19.

V gene TRBV4-1 combines with J gene TRBJ2-3; D uncertain. CDR3 length: 15 amino acids. Per germline, CDR1 MGHRA and CDR2 YSYEKL. V was shortened by 3 bases and J by 0 bases, with 10 bases between the two germline ends. The CDR3 region is CASSQIYYSTDTQYF. The DNA for the CDR3 is TGCGCCAGCAGCCAGATCTACTATAGCACAGATACGCAGTATTTT.

This chain uses TRBV2 with TRBJ1-2; no definite D call. This CDR3 comprises 14 residues. The V gene's germline CDR1 is SNHLY and CDR2 FYNNEI. With 7 bases removed from V and 1 base from J, the gap between germline ends came to 13 bases. The DNA for the CDR3 is TGTGCCAGCACCCCAGAAGGGAGTAACTATGGCTACACCTTC. Residues: CASTPEGSNYGYTF.

On this clone: Its ends do not fully match the called genes, so a read error is possible. The chain uses TRBV29-1 and TRBJ2-1; 8 bases fit TRBD1. This CDR3 comprises 12 residues. CDR1 is SQVTM and CDR2 is ANQGSEA in the germline V gene. Here the CDR3 DNA reads TGCAGCGTGGAAGACAGGGGTGCCGAGCAGTTCTTC. It translates to CSVEDRGAEQFF.